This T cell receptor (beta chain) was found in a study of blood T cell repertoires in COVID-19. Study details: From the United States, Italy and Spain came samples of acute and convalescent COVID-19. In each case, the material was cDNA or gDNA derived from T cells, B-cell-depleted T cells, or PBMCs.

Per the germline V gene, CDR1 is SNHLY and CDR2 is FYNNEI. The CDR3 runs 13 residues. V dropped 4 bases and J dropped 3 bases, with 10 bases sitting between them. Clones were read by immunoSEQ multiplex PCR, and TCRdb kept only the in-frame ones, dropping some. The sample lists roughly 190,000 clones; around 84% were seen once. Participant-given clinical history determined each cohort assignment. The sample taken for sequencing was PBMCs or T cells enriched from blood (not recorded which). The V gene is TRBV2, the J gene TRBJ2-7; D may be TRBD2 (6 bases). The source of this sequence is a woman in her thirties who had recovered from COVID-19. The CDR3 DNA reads TGTGCCAGCAGTGGTCGGGGACTCTACGAGCAGTACTTC. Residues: CASSGRGLYEQYF.